The 13 T cell receptor beta chains below all came from one sample that was sequenced in a study of T cell repertoires in cytomegalovirus infection. Antigens of these TCRs are unknown. MiXCR, applied by TCRdb to the reads, yields one record per CDR3 protein. The sample lists some 700,000 distinct CDR3 sequences; around 30% were seen once. The specimen was cultured PBMCs, collected from culture after CMV antigen stimulation. The receptors stem from a human donor in good health (CMV status not recorded). Some clones in this sample may be carry-over from other donors' samples.

V usage is TRBV4-3 and J usage is TRBJ2-3, with 8 bases fitting TRBD2. This CDR3 comprises 15 residues. V gave up 0 bases and J gave up 4 bases; unmatched junction bases: 3. Germline CDR1 LGHNA, CDR2 YSLEER. CDR3 in amino acids: CASSQEAGVADTQYF. In DNA, the CDR3 is TGCGCCAGCAGCCAAGAAGCGGGGGTAGCAGATACGCAGTATTTT.

This clonotype was detected ten times or more. This chain joins TRBV7-7 and TRBJ2-3; tentatively, D is TRBD1 (5 bases). Germline V gene lookup returns CDR1 SSHAT and CDR2 FNYEAQ (reference sequence). Trimming shortened V by 5 bases and J by 7 bases, and 13 bases separated the two germline ends. CDR3 length: 13 residues. The DNA of the CDR3 is TGTGCCAGCAGCCTGGGTCGACAGAATACGCAGTATTTT. Amino acids: CASSLGRQNTQYF.

The V gene is TRBV6-5, the J gene TRBJ2-7; the D is unclear. Trimming removed 10 bases at V and 2 bases at J, with 18 bases between. The germline V gene has CDR1 MNHEY and CDR2 SVGAGI. The CDR3 contains 14 residues. The CDR3 protein is CATRLVASPYEQYF. CDR3 DNA sequence: TGTGCCACCCGACTGGTAGCATCCCCCTACGAGCAGTACTTC.

There are a few counts of this clonotype. CDR3 nucleotide sequence: TGTGCCAGCAGTTTTTACGACCCTGGGAGGGGTAGCTCCTACAATGAGCAGTTCTTC. This translates into CASSFYDPGRGSSYNEQFF. The chain uses TRBV12-3 or TRBV12-4 and TRBJ2-1, with TRBD2 matching 7 bases. The CDR3 sequence is 19 residues long. J lost 0 bases, V lost 3 bases, and 14 bases had no gene match.

This clonotype was seen only a few times. The J gene is TRBJ2-4, the V gene TRBV7-2; maybe TRBD2 (6 bases). This CDR3 has 15 amino acids. V lost 1 base and J lost 0, with 7 bases in between. CDR1 is SGHTA and CDR2 is FQGNSA in the germline V gene. CDR3 region: CASSLGGVAKNIQYF. The CDR3 bases are TGTGCCAGCAGCTTAGGGGGGGTAGCCAAAAACATTCAGTACTTC.

This clonotype was seen at least ten times. V usage is TRBV7-4 and J usage is TRBJ2-1; 10 bases are shared with TRBD2. The germline V gene has CDR1 SGHVT and CDR2 SQSDAQ. Trimming at V came to 4 bases and at J to 10 bases, leaving 13 bases not matched to a gene. CDR3 length: 16 residues. The CDR3 loop is CASSSRLAGYPEEQFF. Written as DNA, the CDR3 is TGTGCCAGCAGCTCCCGACTAGCGGGCTACCCGGAGGAGCAGTTCTTC.

The J gene is TRBJ2-7, the V gene TRBV6-1; possibly TRBD1 for D (6 bases). The CDR3 spans 13 residues. CDR1 and CDR2 (germline): MNHNS, SASEGT. V dropped 8 bases and J dropped 4 bases, with 15 bases sitting between them. For the CDR3, the DNA is TGTGCCAGCGTCGGCCAGGGGAATTACGAGCAGTACTTC. It yields the protein CASVGQGNYEQYF.

The chain carries TRBV10-3 and TRBJ2-7; tentative D call: TRBD1 (6 bases). Trimming left V 5 bases short and J 7 bases short, with 9 bases between. Germline V gives CDR1 ENHRY, CDR2 SYGVKD. The CDR3 is 11 residues long. The CDR3 region is CAISTQGEQYF. In DNA, the CDR3 is TGTGCCATCAGTACCCAGGGGGAGCAGTACTTC.

J is TRBJ1-1 and V is TRBV28; perhaps TRBD1 as D (5 bases). Trimming cost V 5 bases and J 11 bases, with 21 bases left between them. Germline V gene sequence: CDR1 MDHEN, CDR2 SYDVKM. There are 14 residues in the CDR3. The CDR3 sequence: CASSQGGPEFWAFF. CDR3 nucleotide sequence: TGTGCCAGCAGTCAGGGAGGGCCAGAGTTCTGGGCTTTCTTT.

This clonotype was seen a handful of times. The chain is built from TRBV12-3 or TRBV12-4 and TRBJ1-1; TRBD1 matches 8 bases. J lost 0 bases, V lost 10 bases, and 7 bases had no gene match. The CDR3 contains 14 residues. In DNA form, the CDR3 reads TGTGCCACCTCGCAGGGGGCCCTGAACACTGAAGCTTTCTTT. Translated, it gives CATSQGALNTEAFF.

The chain recombines TRBV7-2 with TRBJ2-3; D unresolved. Germline CDR1 SGHTA, CDR2 FQGNSA. V was shortened by 4 bases and J by 0 bases, with 8 bases between the two germline ends. The CDR3 loop spans 14 amino acids. The chain's CDR3 is CASSYEYSTDTQYF. CDR3 nucleotide sequence: TGTGCCAGCAGCTATGAATATAGCACAGATACGCAGTATTTT.

The rearrangement uses TRBV14 and TRBJ2-7, with 8 positions matching TRBD2. Germline trimming cut 2 bases from V and 0 bases from J; bases unmatched to any gene: 6. The CDR3 is made up of 16 amino acids. CDR1 and CDR2 (germline): SGHDN, FVKESK. The CDR3 region has the DNA TGTGCCAGCAGCCAACGGGAGGGCTCCCACTCCTACGAGCAGTACTTC. Translating gives CASSQREGSHSYEQYF.

The rearrangement links TRBV10-1 to TRBJ2-3; 8 nucleotides align to TRBD2. V lost 0 bases, J lost 9 bases, and 14 bases stayed unmatched. The germline V gene encodes CDR1 WNHNN and CDR2 SYGVQD (reference sequence). The CDR3 is made up of 17 amino acids. Here the CDR3 DNA reads TGCGCCAGCAGTGAGTCCTCCCTAGCGGGCCAACAGAGGACGCAGTATTTT. Encoded protein: CASSESSLAGQQRTQYF.